Presented here are 18 T cell receptor beta chains from one specimen sequenced in a study of T cell changes during pregnancy in multiple sclerosis. Using immunoSEQ multiplex PCR, the repertoire was profiled, and TCRdb retains in-frame clones only, with some absent. The sample includes tens of thousands of clones, 91% of them seen just once. The sequencing here drew on CD8+ T cells from peripheral blood mononuclear cells, taken in the second trimester of pregnancy. The receptors come from a female donor with multiple sclerosis, enrolled in a pregnancy study.

This chain joins TRBV4-3 and TRBJ2-1; possible D gene TRBD2, 7 bases. The ends were cut back, 3 bases at V and 5 bases at J, with 17 bases in the middle. The CDR3 runs 16 residues. In germline, CDR1 is LGHNA, CDR2 YSLEER. CDR3 loop: CASSQGGAGANNEQFF. The CDR3 DNA follows: TGCGCCAGCAGCCAGGGAGGCGCGGGGGCCAACAATGAGCAGTTCTTC.

By share, this clone counts as medium-sized. The chain couples TRBV7-8 to TRBJ2-3; perhaps TRBD1 as D (6 bases). The V and J ends lost 3 bases and 9 bases respectively, with 10 bases between them. The germline V gene encodes CDR1 SGHVS and CDR2 FQNEAQ. CDR3 length equals 12 residues. The CDR3 loop reads CASSLGAGTQYF. CDR3 sequence (DNA): TGTGCCAGCAGCTTGGGGGCAGGGACGCAGTATTTT.

This clone has only one observation. V and J are TRBV7-9 and TRBJ2-1, with a possible D match to TRBD2 (6 bases). V was shortened by 2 bases and J by 6 bases, with 14 bases between the two germline ends. Germline V gives CDR1 SEHNR, CDR2 FQNEAQ (reference sequence). The CDR3 sequence is 15 residues long. This CDR3 reads CASSLFGGERNEQFF. Here the CDR3 DNA reads TGTGCCAGCAGCTTATTTGGCGGGGAACGCAATGAGCAGTTCTTC.

This sequence joins TRBV7-9 and TRBJ1-4, with unresolved D. The CDR3 length is 15 residues. V was clipped by 5 bases and J by 0 bases, with 10 bases between them. Germline assignment: CDR1 SEHNR and CDR2 FQNEAQ (reference sequence). CDR3 nucleotides: TGTGCCAGCAGCGCAAGGAGTGCAACTAATGAAAAACTGTTTTTT. This sequence encodes CASSARSATNEKLFF.

This clone was counted a single time. The chain is built from TRBV6-1 and TRBJ2-5; 9 bases fit TRBD1. The CDR3 totals 15 residues. The trim removed 9 bases at V and 5 bases at J, leaving 13 bases unmatched. Germline CDR1 is MNHNS and CDR2 is SASEGT. CDR3 sequence (DNA): TGTGCCAGTATGCGCGGGACAGGGTATGAGGAGACCCAGTACTTC. The encoded protein is CASMRGTGYEETQYF.

The chain couples TRBV7-9 to TRBJ2-7; 8 bases are shared with TRBD2. Germline loops: CDR1 SEHNR, CDR2 FQNEAQ (reference sequence). V trimming: 5 bases; J trimming: 3 bases; junction bases outside the gene matches: 6. The CDR3 consists of 14 residues. The CDR3 reads CASSPGTSGYEQYF. As DNA, the CDR3 is TGTGCCAGCAGCCCGGGAACTAGCGGCTACGAGCAGTACTTC.

This clone was seen only once. The chain combines TRBV29-1 with TRBJ2-2; 8 nucleotides agree with TRBD2. Losses at the gene ends were 7 bases for V and 3 bases for J; bases not matched to a gene: 4. The CDR3 is 13 residues long. The germline V gene encodes CDR1 SQVTM and CDR2 ANQGSEA. Written as DNA, the CDR3 is TGCAGCGGATCGGGGGGGGACACCGGGGAGCTGTTTTTT. Translation gives CSGSGGDTGELFF.

This chain links TRBV28 with TRBJ2-3, with 8 bases identical to TRBD1. CDR1 is MDHEN, CDR2 SYDVKM, per germline. V lost 8 bases to trimming and J lost 4 bases; unmatched junction nucleotides: 8. CDR3 size: 14 residues. This CDR3 is CASQQDRVADTQYF. CDR3 nucleotides: TGTGCCAGCCAGCAGGACAGGGTCGCAGATACGCAGTATTTT.

The chain has TRBV7-6 and TRBJ2-7; 9 bases fit TRBD1. The CDR3 covers 18 residues. V shed 5 bases, J shed 5 bases, and the junction held 19 bases outside the gene matches. Germline-derived CDR1 and CDR2 are SGHVS and FNYEAQ. CDR3 nucleotide sequence: TGTGCCAGCAGCCCGGCACCCCCCCGGGGACAGGGTAGCCACGAGCAGTACTTC. Encoded protein: CASSPAPPRGQGSHEQYF.

As for this clone: A far larger clone differs by one base, so this is likely a read error. The chain is built from TRBV7-9 and TRBJ2-7, with D tentatively TRBD1 (6 bases). The CDR3 totals 12 residues. Germline-derived CDR1 and CDR2 are SEHNR and FQNEAQ (reference sequence). The V gene lost 1 base and the J gene lost 5 bases, with 6 bases spanning the gap. As DNA, the CDR3 is TGTGCCAGCAGCTTAGGGGGGCACGAGCAGTACTTC. Residues: CASSLGGHEQYF.

CDR3 sequence (DNA): TGTGCCATTGGGCAGGGGGGGAACACTGAAGCTTTCTTT. As protein: CAIGQGGNTEAFF. The V gene is TRBV10-3, the J gene TRBJ1-1; 7 nucleotides align to TRBD1. V lost 9 bases, J lost 1 base, and 5 bases stayed unmatched. The germline V gene encodes CDR1 ENHRY and CDR2 SYGVKD. The CDR3 extends over 13 amino acids.

The rearrangement links TRBV13 to TRBJ2-2; no firm D call. Germline CDR1 and CDR2: PRHDT and FYEKMQ (reference sequence). Trimming took off 1 base at V and 3 bases at J, with 9 bases between the two ends. The CDR3 has 15 amino acids. The CDR3 nucleotides are TGTGCCAGCAGCTTAGCCGCCAGTGACACCGGGGAGCTGTTTTTT. This codes for CASSLAASDTGELFF. Together with reference TRBV13 and TRBJ2-2, the CDR3 gives the full variable domain: AAGVIQSPRHLIKEKRETATLKCYPIPRHDTVYWYQQGPGQDPQFLISFYEKMQSDKGSIPDRFSAQQFSDYHSELNMSSLELGDSALYFCASSLAASDTGELFFGEGSRLTVL.

The chain is built from TRBV6-5 and TRBJ2-4; D might be TRBD1 (5 bases). Trimming removed 8 bases from V and 9 bases from J, with 14 bases in between. The CDR3 has 12 amino acids. Germline V gene sequence: CDR1 MNHEY, CDR2 SVGAGI. The CDR3 DNA sequence: TGTGCCAGCGGGCGGAAGGGGTCCATTCAGTACTTC. This translates into CASGRKGSIQYF.

This chain uses TRBV27 with TRBJ2-3; perhaps TRBD2 as D (6 bases). Germline lookup yields CDR1 MNHEY and CDR2 SMNVEV (reference sequence). Deletions cut 7 bases from V and 0 bases from J, with 23 bases between. This CDR3 is 18 amino acids long. CDR3 DNA: TGTGCCAGCATGATTCTAGCGCCCCTGGGGTCTAGCACAGATACGCAGTATTTT. Protein: CASMILAPLGSSTDTQYF.

A few counts support this clone. The J gene is TRBJ2-7, the V gene TRBV7-9; 7 bases agree with TRBD1. Germline CDR1 reads SEHNR; CDR2 reads FQNEAQ (reference sequence). The CDR3 totals 13 residues. V was pared by 5 bases and J by 5 bases, with 6 bases of the junction left unmatched. In DNA, the CDR3 is TGTGCCAGCAGCCCGACAGGGACCCACGAGCAGTACTTC. It encodes CASSPTGTHEQYF.

The genes are TRBV4-2 and TRBJ1-2; 9 nucleotides agree with TRBD1. The CDR3 runs 15 residues. Germline V CDR1 and CDR2: LGHNA, YNFKEQ. The V and J ends lost 7 bases and 4 bases, in that order; junction bases with no gene match: 10. Here the CDR3 reads CASKVPGQGIYGYTF. The DNA for the CDR3 is TGTGCCAGCAAAGTCCCGGGACAGGGAATCTATGGCTACACCTTC.

This clone was counted a few times. The CDR3 reads CASDRQGAYTEAFF. For the CDR3, the DNA is TGTGCCAGCGACAGACAGGGGGCTTACACTGAAGCTTTCTTT. The rearrangement links TRBV2 to TRBJ1-1, with 10 bases matching TRBD1. Unmatched junction bases numbered 6, after V lost 8 bases and J lost 3 bases. This CDR3 has 14 amino acids. Germline CDR1 reads SNHLY; CDR2 reads FYNNEI.

CDR3 in DNA: TGTGCCAGTAGTATAGCTCCCCCGCGGGGGACTAGCACAGATACGCAGTATTTT. Translating it yields CASSIAPPRGTSTDTQYF. This chain links TRBV19 with TRBJ2-3; 7 nucleotides agree with TRBD2. The junction had 10 bases not matched to a gene; V was cut back by 1 base and J by 0 bases. CDR3 size: 18 residues. The V gene's germline CDR1 is LNHDA and CDR2 SQIVND (reference sequence).